This T cell receptor (beta chain) appears in the sequencing data of a study of blood T cell repertoires in COVID-19. Turning to the study itself: Samples of COVID-19 (acute and convalescent) were obtained from the United States, Italy and Spain. PBMCs, B-cell-depleted T cells, or T cells provided the cDNA or gDNA that made up the material.

Sequencing used immunoSEQ multiplex PCR; TCRdb keeps in-frame clones, though not all of them. The top ten hold around 0.97% of the sample, which has some 300,000 clones, roughly 90% seen once. The J segment lost 1 base and the V segment lost 3 bases, leaving 3 bases of the junction unmatched. The CDR3 spans 14 residues. Germline V gene sequence: CDR1 SGHTA, CDR2 FQGTGA. The rearrangement joins TRBV7-3 to TRBJ2-7; 7 bases agree with TRBD1. The sample was peripheral blood. The TCR was taken from a woman between 40 and 55 years old with COVID-19, enrolled during active disease. CDR3 DNA sequence: TGTGCCAGCAGCTTGGGCAGGGGGTCCTACGAGCAGTACTTC. This gives the protein CASSLGRGSYEQYF.